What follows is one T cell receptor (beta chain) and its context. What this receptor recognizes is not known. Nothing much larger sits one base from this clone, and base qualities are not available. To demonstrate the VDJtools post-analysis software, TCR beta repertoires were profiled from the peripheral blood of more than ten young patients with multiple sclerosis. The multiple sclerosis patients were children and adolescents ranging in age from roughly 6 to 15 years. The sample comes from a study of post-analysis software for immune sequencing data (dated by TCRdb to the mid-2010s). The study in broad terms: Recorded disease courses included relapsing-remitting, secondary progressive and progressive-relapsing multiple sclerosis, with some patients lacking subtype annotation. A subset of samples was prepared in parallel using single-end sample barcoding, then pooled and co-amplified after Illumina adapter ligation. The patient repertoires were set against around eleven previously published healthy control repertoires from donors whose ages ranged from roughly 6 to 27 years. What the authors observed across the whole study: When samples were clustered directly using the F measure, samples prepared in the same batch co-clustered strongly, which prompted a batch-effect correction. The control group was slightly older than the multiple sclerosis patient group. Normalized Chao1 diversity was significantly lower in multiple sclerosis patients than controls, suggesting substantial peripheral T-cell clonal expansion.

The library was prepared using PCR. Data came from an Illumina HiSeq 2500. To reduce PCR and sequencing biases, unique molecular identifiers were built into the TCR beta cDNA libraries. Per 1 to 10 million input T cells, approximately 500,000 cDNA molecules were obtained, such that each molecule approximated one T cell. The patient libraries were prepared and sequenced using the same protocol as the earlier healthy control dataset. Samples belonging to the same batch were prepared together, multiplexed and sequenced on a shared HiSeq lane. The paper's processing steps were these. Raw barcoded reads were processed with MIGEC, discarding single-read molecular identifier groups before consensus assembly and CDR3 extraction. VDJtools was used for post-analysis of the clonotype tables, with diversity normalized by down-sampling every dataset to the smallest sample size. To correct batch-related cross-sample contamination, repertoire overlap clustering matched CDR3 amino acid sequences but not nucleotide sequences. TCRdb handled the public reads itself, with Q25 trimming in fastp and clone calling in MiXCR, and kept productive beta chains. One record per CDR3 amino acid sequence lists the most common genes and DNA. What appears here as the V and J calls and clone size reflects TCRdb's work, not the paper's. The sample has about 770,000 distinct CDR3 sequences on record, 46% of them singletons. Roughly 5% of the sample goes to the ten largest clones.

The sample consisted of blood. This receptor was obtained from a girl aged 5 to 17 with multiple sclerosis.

The encoded CDR3 is CASTKKVATAKNIQYF. The sequenced DNA: TGTGCCAGCACCAAAAAGGTTGCCACAGCCAAAAACATTCAGTACTTC. This chain is built from TRBV27 and TRBJ2-4; the D gene cannot be resolved reliably. From cysteine to phenylalanine, the CDR3 is 16 amino acids long. Kept here is only the CDR3 DNA, which spans 48 bases and is read in frame from base 1. Deletion took 7 bases off V and 0 bases off J, with a span of 16 bases between the germline ends. CDR1 and CDR2 are read off the germline V gene (reference sequence) as MNHEY and SMNVEV.